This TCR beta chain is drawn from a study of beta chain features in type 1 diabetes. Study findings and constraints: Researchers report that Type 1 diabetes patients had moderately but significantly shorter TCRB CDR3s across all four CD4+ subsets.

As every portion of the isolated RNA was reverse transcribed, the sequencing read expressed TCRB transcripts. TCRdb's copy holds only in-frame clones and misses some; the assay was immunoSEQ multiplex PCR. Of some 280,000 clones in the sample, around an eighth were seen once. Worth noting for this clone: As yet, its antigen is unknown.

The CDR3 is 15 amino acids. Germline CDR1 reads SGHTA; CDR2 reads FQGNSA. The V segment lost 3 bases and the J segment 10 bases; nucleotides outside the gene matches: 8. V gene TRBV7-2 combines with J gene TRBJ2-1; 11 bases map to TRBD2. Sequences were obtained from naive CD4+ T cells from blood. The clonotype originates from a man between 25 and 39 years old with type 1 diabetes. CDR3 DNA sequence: TGTGCCAGCAGCTTTCCGACTAGCGGGGCTGCGGAGCAGTTCTTC. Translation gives CASSFPTSGAAEQFF.